The clone carrying this TCR beta chain was observed a few times. The V and J ends lost 0 bases and 7 bases, in that order; junction bases with no gene match: 2. The germline V gene has CDR1 ENHRY and CDR2 SYGVKD. This CDR3 comprises 15 residues. This entry comes from a study of blood T cell repertoires in COVID-19. Study-level information: The analysed material was cDNA or gDNA that came from T cells, B-cell-depleted T cells, or PBMCs.

Participants, roughly 18 to 90 years old, spanned about 26 US areas. Participants had their cohort set by participant-reported clinical history. As originally analysed: Nucleated cell number was recorded as an estimate derived from reference gene primer amplification. Assay used: immunoSEQ multiplex PCR; TCRdb lists only in-frame clones, some missing. V and J calls and clone size are copied from that table; D and trimming were computed from the DNA. The sample shows about 270,000 clones, around 88% of them seen only once. J is TRBJ2-2 and V is TRBV10-3, with TRBD1 identical over 10 bases. This TCR was sampled from a woman aged 40 to 50 with acute COVID-19. Sequencing input: PBMCs or T cells enriched from blood (not recorded which). This CDR3 reads CAISESTGGNGELFF. Here the CDR3 DNA reads TGTGCCATCAGTGAGTCGACAGGGGGCAACGGGGAGCTGTTTTTT.